Below, one T cell receptor beta chain is given with its context. Researchers divided each subset's genomic DNA evenly across several immunoSEQ plates. Assay used: immunoSEQ multiplex PCR; TCRdb lists only in-frame clones, some missing. Of about 980,000 clones in the sample, 60% to 85% are singletons; the top ten hold roughly 1.5%. This record belongs to a study of shared clonotypes between healthy human individuals. The CDR3 length is 14 residues. Trimming removed 6 bases at V and 0 bases at J, with 9 bases between. Germline V gene lookup returns CDR1 LGHNA and CDR2 YSLEER. This clonotype originated in a man between 18 and 29 years old in good health. V usage is TRBV4-3 and J usage is TRBJ2-1; D unresolved. Sequences were obtained from memory CD4+ T cells sorted from blood. Subset meaning: CD45RA-negative fraction. The CDR3 protein is CASRALCSYNEQFF. The DNA of the CDR3 is TGCGCCAGCAGAGCCCTCTGCTCCTACAATGAGCAGTTCTTC.